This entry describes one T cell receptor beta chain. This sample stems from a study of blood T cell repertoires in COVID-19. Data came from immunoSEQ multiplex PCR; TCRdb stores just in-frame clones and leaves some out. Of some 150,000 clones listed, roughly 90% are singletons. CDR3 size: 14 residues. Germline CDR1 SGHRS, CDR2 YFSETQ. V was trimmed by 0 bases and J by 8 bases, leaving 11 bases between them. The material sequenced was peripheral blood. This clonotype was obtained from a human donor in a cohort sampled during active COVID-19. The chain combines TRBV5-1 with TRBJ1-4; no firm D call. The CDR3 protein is CASSLVPRTEKLFF. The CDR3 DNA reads TGCGCCAGCAGCTTGGTTCCCAGAACAGAAAAACTGTTTTTT.